These 24 T cell receptor beta chains came from one sample sequenced in a study of shared T cell receptors in the human thymus. Only in-frame clones appear in the TCRdb table, and some are missing; sequencing was by immunoSEQ multiplex PCR. The sample holds 600,000 or so clones, approximately 89% seen once. The sample was also reused in another study, on human thymus T cells.

The source material was thymocytes. All receptors derive from a boy less than two years old with a congenital heart defect.

The J gene is TRBJ2-7, the V gene TRBV15; 16 bases line up with TRBD2. V lost 0 bases to trimming and J lost 2 bases; unmatched junction nucleotides: 4. Germline V CDR1 and CDR2: LNHNV, YYDKDF (reference sequence). There are 18 residues in the CDR3. The CDR3 sequence: CATSRDRGTSGRAYEQYF. The CDR3 DNA reads TGTGCCACCAGCAGAGATCGGGGGACTAGCGGGAGGGCCTACGAGCAGTACTTC.

This clone showed up just once. The chain recombines TRBV5-5 with TRBJ1-5; D is ambiguous. The V end was cut by 4 bases, the J end by 0 bases, with 11 bases between. The CDR3 contains 15 residues. Germline V gene data show CDR1 as SGHKS and CDR2 as YYEKEE (reference sequence). The CDR3 coding sequence is TGTGCCAGCAGCGGAGGACGGAGTAGCAATCAGCCCCAGCATTTT. It yields the protein CASSGGRSSNQPQHF.

The chain has TRBV28 and TRBJ2-7; D not resolved. V was cut by 5 bases and J by 2 bases, with 4 bases left in between. The length of the CDR3 is 11 residues. Germline V gives CDR1 MDHEN, CDR2 SYDVKM. The chain's CDR3 is CASSATYEQYF. The CDR3 coding sequence is TGTGCCAGCAGTGCTACCTACGAGCAGTACTTC.

This chain uses TRBV4-3 with TRBJ2-7; 7 nucleotides match TRBD1. The V gene's germline CDR1 is LGHNA and CDR2 YSLEER. This CDR3 is 17 amino acids long. Trimming at V came to 0 bases and at J to 3 bases, leaving 11 bases not matched to a gene. The chain's CDR3 is CASSQDSTGTAYYEQYF. CDR3 coding DNA: TGCGCCAGCAGCCAAGATTCCACCGGGACAGCTTACTACGAGCAGTACTTC.

This clone has only one observation. This sequence joins TRBV4-1 and TRBJ2-1, with 9 positions matching TRBD1. CDR1 and CDR2 (germline): MGHRA, YSYEKL. The V gene end was trimmed by 1 base and the J gene end by 3 bases; junction bases not matched to a gene: 10. The CDR3 runs to 18 residues. This CDR3 reads CASSQVPGQGFNYNEQFF. The CDR3 DNA reads TGCGCCAGCAGCCAAGTCCCGGGACAGGGCTTTAACTACAATGAGCAGTTCTTC.

This chain joins TRBV28 and TRBJ1-4, with D uncertain. CDR1 is MDHEN, CDR2 SYDVKM, per germline. The CDR3 covers 10 residues. The ends were cut back, 5 bases at V and 10 bases at J, with 5 bases in the middle. CDR3 loop: CASSRGKLFF. In nucleotides, the CDR3 is TGTGCCAGCAGTCGGGGAAAACTGTTTTTT.

This rearrangement joins TRBV5-6 to TRBJ2-7; 12 bases fit TRBD2. The junction had 5 bases not matched to a gene; V was cut back by 1 base and J by 6 bases. The germline V gene encodes CDR1 SGHDT and CDR2 YYEEEE. The CDR3 is 15 residues long. CDR3 in amino acids: CASSLTSGRTREQYF. The CDR3 DNA reads TGTGCCAGCAGCTTGACTAGCGGGAGGACTCGCGAGCAGTACTTC.

The CDR3 sequence is CASSIVGAKGTVSNYGYTF. For the CDR3, the DNA is TGTGCCAGTAGTATAGTGGGAGCAAAAGGGACTGTGTCTAACTATGGCTACACCTTC. The chain is built from TRBV19 and TRBJ1-2; tentatively, D is TRBD1 (5 bases). The CDR3 covers 19 residues. Germline CDR1 LNHDA, CDR2 SQIVND (reference sequence). V shed 1 base and J shed 0 bases, with 21 bases lying between them.

J is TRBJ1-2 and V is TRBV5-1; 9 positions agree with TRBD1. This CDR3 comprises 14 residues. V was clipped by 3 bases and J by 5 bases; unmatched bases: 5. The germline CDR1 and CDR2 sequences are SGHRS and YFSETQ. The CDR3 loop is CASSYRDREYGYTF. The CDR3 nucleotides are TGCGCCAGCAGCTACCGGGACAGGGAATATGGCTACACCTTC.

V and J are TRBV7-9 and TRBJ2-3; D might be TRBD2 (6 bases). V was clipped by 4 bases and J by 6 bases, with 11 bases between them. The CDR3 extends over 13 amino acids. CDR1 and CDR2 (germline): SEHNR, FQNEAQ (reference sequence). The CDR3: CASSYPGLDTQYF. DNA for the CDR3: TGTGCCAGCAGCTATCCGGGACTTGATACGCAGTATTTT.

The rearrangement links TRBV5-1 to TRBJ1-2, with a weak D call TRBD1 (5 bases). CDR1 SGHRS and CDR2 YFSETQ come from the germline V gene. The V gene lost 0 bases and the J gene lost 6 bases, with 12 bases spanning the gap. The CDR3 contains 14 residues. In DNA, the CDR3 is TGCGCCAGCAGCTTGGGGGCAGGGTGGAATGGCTACACCTTC. Translation gives CASSLGAGWNGYTF.

In DNA, the CDR3 is TGTGCCATCAGTGCTAGGGAAGACGGGAGAAGTACTGGGGCCAACGTCCTGACTTTC. Translated, it gives CAISAREDGRSTGANVLTF. V gene TRBV10-3 combines with J gene TRBJ2-6; D possibly corresponds to TRBD2 (6 bases). The CDR3 sequence is 19 residues long. The V gene lost 4 bases and the J gene lost 2 bases, with 21 bases spanning the gap. From germline, CDR1 is ENHRY and CDR2 SYGVKD.

This chain connects TRBV6-5 to TRBJ2-5; D gene uncertain. V dropped 4 bases and J dropped 0 bases, with 15 bases sitting between them. The CDR3 is 16 amino acids. Germline CDR1 and CDR2: MNHEY and SVGAGI. CDR3 sequence (DNA): TGTGCCAGCAGTTGTACCCCCTCCGAGTACCAAGAGACCCAGTACTTC. Protein product: CASSCTPSEYQETQYF.

The chain employs TRBV7-6 and TRBJ1-1; tentative D call: TRBD1 (5 bases). The germline gives CDR1 SGHVS, CDR2 FNYEAQ. V was trimmed by 1 base and J by 1 base, leaving 7 bases between them. The CDR3 has 14 residues. For the CDR3, the DNA is TGTGCCAGCAGCTTAGGGCAGGGGAACACTGAAGCTTTCTTT. The encoded protein is CASSLGQGNTEAFF.

The rearrangement joins TRBV4-2 to TRBJ2-7; 9 bases line up with TRBD1. CDR1 is LGHNA, CDR2 YNFKEQ, per germline. V gave up 0 bases and J gave up 4 bases; unmatched junction bases: 4. The CDR3 totals 15 residues. In DNA, the CDR3 is TGTGCCAGCAGCCAAGAGGGACAGGGACTTTACGAGCAGTACTTC. Its protein is CASSQEGQGLYEQYF.

The chain links TRBV30 to TRBJ1-1; D perhaps matches TRBD1 (5 bases). The CDR3 runs to 15 residues. Germline values: CDR1 GTSNPN, CDR2 SVGIG (reference sequence). Between the trimmed V and J ends, which lost 4 bases and 1 base, there was a span of 16 bases. As DNA, the CDR3 is TGTGCCTGGACCCACGGCGGACACTCGAACACTGAAGCTTTCTTT. This sequence encodes CAWTHGGHSNTEAFF.

The rearrangement uses TRBV7-6 and TRBJ2-1, with D maybe TRBD1 (6 bases). This CDR3 contains 19 residues. The ends were cut back, 0 bases at V and 6 bases at J, with 24 bases in the middle. Per the germline V gene, CDR1 is SGHVS and CDR2 is FNYEAQ. For the CDR3, the DNA is TGTGCCAGCAGCTTAGCGCACCCTCCAACAGGGCAGGTTACCAATGAGCAGTTCTTC. This codes for CASSLAHPPTGQVTNEQFF. Based on the CDR3 plus reference TRBV7-6 and TRBJ2-1, the full variable domain is GAGVSQSPRYKVTKRGQDVALRCDPISGHVSLYWYRQALGQGPEFLTYFNYEAQQDKSGLPNDRFSAERPEGSISTLTIQRTEQRDSAMYRCASSLAHPPTGQVTNEQFFGPGTRLTVL.

The chain joins TRBV21-1 to TRBJ2-7; TRBD1 is the table's D call and was not checked against the DNA. TRBV21-1 is recorded as a pseudogene. The CDR3 runs to 18 residues. CDR3 bases: TGTGCCAGCAGCAAAAGACCTCCGGCCAGGGTAAGCTCCTACGAGCAGTACTTC. Its protein is CASSKRPPARVSSYEQYF.

V usage is TRBV11-2 and J usage is TRBJ2-7, with D tentatively TRBD2 (5 bases). Germline V lookup: CDR1 SGHAT, CDR2 FQNNGV. The CDR3 spans 13 residues. V lost 5 bases and J lost 6, with 14 bases in between. In DNA, the CDR3 is TGTGCCAGCAGCGCGTTGGGGAGAGGCGAGCAGTACTTC. Translated: CASSALGRGEQYF.

The genes are TRBV14 and TRBJ2-2, with a tentative D call TRBD1 (6 bases). CDR1 and CDR2 (germline): SGHDN, FVKESK. The V end was cut by 0 bases, the J end by 3 bases, with 14 bases between. CDR3 length equals 17 residues. CDR3 sequence: CASSQDPPGTHTGELFF. The CDR3 region has the DNA TGTGCCAGCAGCCAAGATCCCCCCGGGACACACACCGGGGAGCTGTTTTTT.

The chain employs TRBV6-5 and TRBJ2-7; the match to TRBD1 covers 7 bases. This CDR3 spans 15 amino acids. V lost 7 bases, J lost 4 bases, and 13 bases stayed unmatched. CDR1 and CDR2 (germline): MNHEY, SVGAGI. CDR3 region: CASTPHRDRLYEQYF. The CDR3 nucleotides are TGTGCCAGCACCCCGCACCGGGACAGACTTTACGAGCAGTACTTC.

J is TRBJ1-2 and V is TRBV6-7; D may be TRBD1 (5 bases). TRBV6-7 is marked as an open reading frame, function uncertain. There are 18 residues in the CDR3. V was shortened by 1 base and J by 3 bases, with 21 bases between the two germline ends. The CDR3 DNA follows: TGTGCCAGCAGTTACTTTGGGTTAGTGTCCAGGGAAGACTATGGCTACACCTTC. It specifies CASSYFGLVSREDYGYTF.

This chain links TRBV7-9 with TRBJ2-7; 9 bases match TRBD1. The V segment lost 4 bases and the J segment 3 bases; nucleotides outside the gene matches: 7. The germline V gene has CDR1 SEHNR and CDR2 FQNEAQ (reference sequence). The CDR3 sequence is 15 residues long. In nucleotides, the CDR3 is TGTGCCAGCAGCTCAAGACCGGGACAGGGCTACGAGCAGTACTTC. Its translation: CASSSRPGQGYEQYF.

This chain links TRBV27 with TRBJ1-1; perhaps TRBD1 as D (5 bases). Germline lookup yields CDR1 MNHEY and CDR2 SMNVEV (reference sequence). This CDR3 region has 18 residues. V was pared by 3 bases and J by 2 bases, with 22 bases between. CDR3 nucleotides: TGTGCCAGCAGTTTGAGACCTCGGACACCAAGAAAAAACACTGAAGCTTTCTTT. It encodes CASSLRPRTPRKNTEAFF.